This is a list of T cell receptor beta chains from one sample in a study of blood T cell repertoires in COVID-19. Produced via immunoSEQ multiplex PCR; TCRdb's table is partial and in-frame only. The sample contains approximately 120,000 clones, 90% to 95% of which appear only once. Sequencing input: peripheral blood. The receptors were sampled from a man aged 50 to 59 with COVID-19, enrolled during active disease. The CDR3 runs from the conserved cysteine through the conserved F or W. The D gene is left open where the match is weak. Rows may omit the clone size; those that give it use once, few, many or a size class.

>TRBD2|.|TRBV3-1/TRBV3-2|TRBJ2-1
TGTGCCAGCAGCCAAGTGGGACTAGCGGGAGGGAATGAGCAGTTCTTC
CASSQVGLAGGNEQFF
>TRBD1|once|TRBV7-9|TRBJ2-5
TGTGCCAGCAGCTTAGAGGGACAGGGTTCGGAGACCCAGTACTTC
CASSLEGQGSETQYF
>TRBD1|once|TRBV12-3/TRBV12-4|TRBJ2-5
TGTGCCAGCAGTCTGAACAGGGGTCAGACCCAGTACTTC
CASSLNRGQTQYF
>.|.|TRBV12-3/TRBV12-4|TRBJ1-2
TGTGCCAGCAGTACAGGGAGAATCGGCGGCTACACCTTC
CASSTGRIGGYTF
>TRBD1|.|TRBV6-2/TRBV6-3|TRBJ2-4
TGTGCCAGCAGTCCCGGACAGGAGAGGGCTGACATTCAGTACTTC
CASSPGQERADIQYF
>.|.|TRBV2|TRBJ2-5
TGTGCCACCCTCTCCGGGGACTACCAAGAGACCCAGTACTTC
CATLSGDYQETQYF
>TRBD2|.|TRBV6-1|TRBJ2-2
TGTGCCAGCAGTGATGGACTAGCGGGAGGTCGGGCCGGGGAGCTGTTTTTT
CASSDGLAGGRAGELFF
>TRBD2|.|TRBV5-4|TRBJ2-1
TGTGCCAGCAGCTTGGGGACTAGCGGGAGTAGGAACAATGAGCAGTTCTTC
CASSLGTSGSRNNEQFF
>.|.|TRBV29-1|TRBJ2-5
TGCAGCGTTGAAATCGCAGTCCAAGAGACCCAGTACTTC
CSVEIAVQETQYF
>.|.|TRBV7-3|TRBJ1-4
TGTGCCACCCCTCCTGGGGGGTATGGTGAAAAACTGTTTTTT
CATPPGGYGEKLFF
>TRBD2|.|TRBV2|TRBJ2-3
TGTGCCAGCAGAGCCCGACTAGCGGGAATCACAGATACGCAGTATTTT
CASRARLAGITDTQYF
>TRBD2|.|TRBV15|TRBJ2-5
TGTGCCACCAGCAGGATAAGAGGGACTAGCGGTGAAGAGACCCAGTACTTC
CATSRIRGTSGEETQYF
>TRBD2|once|TRBV5-4|TRBJ2-5
TGTGCCAGCAGCTTGGGGACTAGCGGAGGGGGAGAGACCCAGTACTTC
CASSLGTSGGGETQYF
>.|.|TRBV9|TRBJ1-1
TGTGCCAGCAGCAGGGGCCCCTCCGGGACTGAAGCTTTCTTT
CASSRGPSGTEAFF
>.|once|TRBV6-5|TRBJ1-2
TGTGCCAGCAGTTACTCGGACAAACCCTATGGCTACACCTTC
CASSYSDKPYGYTF
>.|.|TRBV12-3/TRBV12-4|TRBJ2-4
TGTGCCAGCAGTTTAGGCGGGTTTCAGTACTTC
CASSLGGFQYF
>TRBD2|once|TRBV6-4|TRBJ2-1
TGTGCCAGCAGTCGACTAGCGGACCTCTCCTACAATGAGCAGTTCTTC
CASSRLADLSYNEQFF
>.|.|TRBV7-8|TRBJ1-1
TGTGCCAGCAGCTTAGCGTTCACAACCGCTGAAGCTTTCTTT
CASSLAFTTAEAFF
>TRBD2|.|TRBV5-1|TRBJ2-5
TGCGCCAGCAGCTTGGCGGCGGGAGGGTTTGAGACCCAGTACTTC
CASSLAAGGFETQYF
>.|.|TRBV29-1|TRBJ1-2
TGCAGCGCTTCATATACAGGGTTGACCTTC
CSASYTGLTF
>TRBD1|.|TRBV7-2|TRBJ1-4
TGTGCCAGCAGCCAGGACAGGGGAGGTGAAAAACTGTTTTTT
CASSQDRGGEKLFF
>TRBD2|.|TRBV30|TRBJ2-1
TGTGCCGGGACTAGCGTGGGCAATGAGCAGTTCTTC
CAGTSVGNEQFF
>TRBD1|.|TRBV19|TRBJ1-2
TGTGCCAGTACCGGACAGGGGATGAATGGCTACACCTTC
CASTGQGMNGYTF
>.|.|TRBV7-3|TRBJ1-2
TGTGCCAGCAGCTTAGGAGACAGTGGGTTTTACTATGGCTACACCTTC
CASSLGDSGFYYGYTF
>.|.|TRBV19|TRBJ2-2
TGTGCCAGTAGACCCGGGACTTCGAACACCGGGGAGCTGTTTTTT
CASRPGTSNTGELFF
>.|.|TRBV10-3|TRBJ1-1
TGTGCCATCAGTGATTTGACAGGCCACACTGAAGCTTTCTTT
CAISDLTGHTEAFF
>TRBD2|.|TRBV6-5|TRBJ2-1
TGTGCCAGCAGCCGAGCGGGAGGATCGGGAAATGAGCAGTTCTTC
CASSRAGGSGNEQFF
>.|.|TRBV19|TRBJ2-3
TGTGCCAGTAGTATCGGCGGTCGCACAGATACGCAGTATTTT
CASSIGGRTDTQYF
>TRBD1|.|TRBV7-3|TRBJ2-5
TGTGCCAGCAGCCCCGGACAGGGTGGGCAAGAGACCCAGTACTTC
CASSPGQGGQETQYF
>TRBD2|once|TRBV5-4|TRBJ2-3
TGTGCCAGCAGCAAGCGGGAGGCCAACACAGATACGCAGTATTTT
CASSKREANTDTQYF
>TRBD1|.|TRBV5-1|TRBJ2-7
TGCGCCAGCAGCTCGACAGGGAACTACGAGCAGTACTTC
CASSSTGNYEQYF
>.|.|TRBV2|TRBJ2-3
TGTGCCAGCAGGGGGGGAGCAGATACGCAGTATTTT
CASRGGADTQYF
>TRBD2|.|TRBV5-6|TRBJ2-5
TGTGCCAGCAGCTTGGGAGGCGGGGGAGAGACCCAGTACTTC
CASSLGGGGETQYF
>TRBD1|.|TRBV7-8|TRBJ1-5
TGTGCCAGCAGCCCTAACCGGGACAGTGGACTTCAGCCCCAGCATTTT
CASSPNRDSGLQPQHF
>TRBD1|.|TRBV9|TRBJ1-6
TGTGCCAGCAGCGTAGGGGGACAGCCGAATTCACCCCTCCACTTT
CASSVGGQPNSPLHF
>.|.|TRBV27|TRBJ2-3
TGTGCCAGCAGTCAATCCACTAGCACAGATACGCAGTATTTT
CASSQSTSTDTQYF
>TRBD1|.|TRBV5-1|TRBJ1-1
TGCGCCAGCAGCTTAGGACAGGAATCAACTGAAGCTTTCTTT
CASSLGQESTEAFF
>TRBD1|.|TRBV6-5|TRBJ1-2
TGTGCCAGCAGGAGACAGGGGGCGGATGGCTACACCTTC
CASRRQGADGYTF
>TRBD2|.|TRBV12-3/TRBV12-4|TRBJ2-3
TGTGCCAGCAAGCGGGACTTCTCAGATACGCAGTATTTT
CASKRDFSDTQYF
>.|.|TRBV5-1|TRBJ2-3
TGCGCCAGCAGCTTAGGGGCGGACCTTAGCACAGATACGCAGTATTTT
CASSLGADLSTDTQYF
>TRBD1|.|TRBV27|TRBJ2-5
TGTGCCAGCAGTTATGACAGGGCGGTTGAGACCCAGTACTTC
CASSYDRAVETQYF
>TRBD1|.|TRBV19|TRBJ2-7
TGTGCCAGTAGTACTCCGGACAGGGGGGCCTCCTACGAGCAGTACTTC
CASSTPDRGASYEQYF
>.|.|TRBV19|TRBJ2-1
TGTGCCAGTAGTCATCCAAGCGACCAATACAATGAGCAGTTCTTC
CASSHPSDQYNEQFF
>.|.|TRBV15|TRBJ1-2
TGTGCCACCAGCCCGACAGATAACTATGGCTACACCTTC
CATSPTDNYGYTF
>TRBD2|once|TRBV7-2|TRBJ2-3
TGTGCCAGCATACAGCGGACTAGCGGGAGGGCGCCCGATACGCAGTATTTT
CASIQRTSGRAPDTQYF
>.|.|TRBV19|TRBJ1-5
TGTGCCAGTAGTATTCTTGGACTGGACAATCAGCCCCAGCATTTT
CASSILGLDNQPQHF
>.|.|TRBV18|TRBJ1-1
TGTGCCAGCTCACCACAACAGGGCGGGAACACTGAAGCTTTCTTT
CASSPQQGGNTEAFF
>TRBD2|.|TRBV10-3|TRBJ2-3
TGTGCCACCACCGGGACTAGCGGCACAGATACGCAGTATTTT
CATTGTSGTDTQYF
>TRBD2|.|TRBV30|TRBJ2-1
TGTGCCTGGAGTCCCTTAGCGGGGGGGAGCTCCTACAATGAGCAGTTCTTC
CAWSPLAGGSSYNEQFF
>.|.|TRBV9|TRBJ2-3
TGTGCCAGCAGCGACCAATTTAGCACGTTCACGCAGTATTTT
CASSDQFSTFTQYF
>.|.|TRBV30|TRBJ2-3
TGTGCCTGGAGTGTACTGCGGGACACAGATACGCAGTATTTT
CAWSVLRDTDTQYF